This entry lists 16 T cell receptor beta chains sequenced from one sample in a study of cytomegalovirus exposure and HLA in healthy donors. The PCR employed 60 Vbeta primers together with 13 Jbeta primers. Profiling relied on immunoSEQ multiplex PCR, and the TCRdb table lists in-frame clones only, not all of them. The sample carries 100,000 to 150,000 clones, around two thirds recorded once. The sequencing input was PBMCs. Every receptor here comes from a man in his sixties in good health and CMV-seropositive.

This chain connects TRBV10-3 to TRBJ1-6; no definite D call. Trimming pared 2 bases from V and 14 bases from J, leaving 7 bases between. This CDR3 spans 11 amino acids. The V gene's germline CDR1 is ENHRY and CDR2 SYGVKD. CDR3 sequence: CAISEGRTLHF. Here the CDR3 DNA reads TGTGCCATCAGTGAGGGGAGGACCCTCCACTTT.

V gene TRBV15 combines with J gene TRBJ2-3; 12 bases line up with TRBD1. V gave up 2 bases and J gave up 4 bases; unmatched junction bases: 4. This CDR3 comprises 16 residues. Germline lookup yields CDR1 LNHNV and CDR2 YYDKDF (reference sequence). The CDR3 nucleotides are TGTGCCACCAGCAGAATAGGGACAGGGGGCGCAGATACGCAGTATTTT. The encoded protein is CATSRIGTGGADTQYF.

This clone was observed once. This chain joins TRBV15 and TRBJ2-1; D gene uncertain. CDR3 length: 18 residues. Trimming took 0 bases from V and 0 from J, leaving 15 bases between them. Germline V gene data show CDR1 as LNHNV and CDR2 as YYDKDF (reference sequence). CDR3 coding DNA: TGTGCCACCAGCAGAGAGTTATGGAGCGCCAGCTCCTACAATGAGCAGTTCTTC. Residues: CATSRELWSASSYNEQFF. Based on the CDR3 plus reference TRBV15 and TRBJ2-1, the full variable domain is DAMVIQNPRYQVTQFGKPVTLSCSQTLNHNVMYWYQQKSSQAPKLLFHYYDKDFNNEADTPDNFQSRRPNTSFCFLDIRSPGLGDTAMYLCATSRELWSASSYNEQFFGPGTRLTVL.

This rearrangement joins TRBV28 to TRBJ2-2, with D possibly matching TRBD1 (6 bases). This CDR3 comprises 16 residues. CDR1 is MDHEN and CDR2 is SYDVKM in the germline V gene. V dropped 6 bases and J dropped 0 bases, with 14 bases sitting between them. The CDR3 sequence: CASRPMDRTNTGELFF. CDR3 in DNA: TGTGCCAGCAGACCCATGGACAGAACGAACACCGGGGAGCTGTTTTTT.

V is TRBV30 and J is TRBJ2-2; TRBD1 aligns across 10 bases. This CDR3 has 15 residues. Per germline, CDR1 GTSNPN and CDR2 SVGIG (reference sequence). Unmatched junction bases numbered 5, after V lost 1 base and J lost 6 bases. The CDR3 bases are TGTGCCTGGAGTGCGGGACAGGGGAATTCCGGGGAGCTGTTTTTT. Translation gives CAWSAGQGNSGELFF.

This clone was seen a few times. The V and J genes are TRBV2 and TRBJ1-5; 8 bases align to TRBD1. The germline V gene encodes CDR1 SNHLY and CDR2 FYNNEI. V trimming: 3 bases; J trimming: 7 bases; junction bases outside the gene matches: 11. The CDR3 contains 16 residues. The CDR3 reads CASSDSAGGLPQPQHF. In nucleotides, the CDR3 is TGTGCCAGCAGTGACTCGGCAGGGGGCCTTCCCCAGCCCCAGCATTTT.

This rearrangement joins TRBV6-6 to TRBJ2-1; D may be TRBD2 (5 bases). The CDR3 runs 12 residues. Per germline, CDR1 MNHNY and CDR2 SVGAGI (reference sequence). V lost 4 bases and J lost 8, with 9 bases in between. CDR3 residues: CASSLTRDEQFF. DNA of the CDR3: TGTGCCAGCAGTTTAACGAGGGATGAGCAGTTCTTC.

This clone was recorded a few times. The V gene is TRBV5-1, the J gene TRBJ2-4, with D possibly matching TRBD2 (7 bases). Germline V CDR1 and CDR2: SGHRS, YFSETQ. V was clipped by 0 bases and J by 2 bases, with 12 bases between them. This CDR3 contains 16 residues. In DNA form, the CDR3 reads TGCGCCAGCAGCTTGGAAGGGGGGGGGACCAAAAACATTCAGTACTTC. As protein: CASSLEGGGTKNIQYF. The full variable domain, completed using reference TRBV5-1 and TRBJ2-4, is KAGVTQTPRYLIKTRGQQVTLSCSPISGHRSVSWYQQTPGQGLQFLFEYFSETQRNKGNFPGRFSGRQFSNSRSEMNVSTLELGDSALYLCASSLEGGGTKNIQYFGAGTRLSVL.

The chain carries TRBV5-1 and TRBJ1-1; D unresolved. CDR1 SGHRS and CDR2 YFSETQ come from the germline V gene. The CDR3 runs to 12 residues. V lost 10 bases, J lost 1 base, and 11 bases lay in between. The CDR3, as DNA: TGCGCCTCCCAGAACCCGAACACTGAAGCTTTCTTT. Translating gives CASQNPNTEAFF.

This chain joins TRBV4-2 and TRBJ2-2; weak D call: TRBD2 (7 bases). The CDR3 runs to 18 residues. Germline CDR1 and CDR2: LGHNA and YNFKEQ. V shed 1 base and J shed 1 base, with 16 bases lying between them. The CDR3 region has the DNA TGTGCCAGCAGCCAAGTCACGGGGGGCGCTAGGAACACCGGGGAGCTGTTTTTT. Translating it yields CASSQVTGGARNTGELFF.

The genes are TRBV5-1 and TRBJ1-1; D is perhaps TRBD1 (6 bases). From germline, CDR1 is SGHRS and CDR2 YFSETQ. The CDR3 length is 13 residues. Deletions cut 3 bases from V and 1 base from J, with 7 bases between. CDR3 residues: CASSWDTNTEAFF. In DNA form, the CDR3 reads TGCGCCAGCAGCTGGGACACGAACACTGAAGCTTTCTTT.

The V and J genes are TRBV7-9 and TRBJ1-1; D unresolved. The CDR3 runs 12 residues. The V gene lost 5 bases and the J gene lost 10 bases, with 14 bases spanning the gap. CDR1 and CDR2 (germline): SEHNR, FQNEAQ (reference sequence). The CDR3 DNA reads as TGTGCCAGCAGCCCAGTTTCGGTAGCAGCTTTCTTT. The encoded protein is CASSPVSVAAFF.

The rearrangement uses TRBV7-6 and TRBJ1-4; D remains ambiguous. Trimming left V 5 bases short and J 7 bases short, with 8 bases between. Germline V gives CDR1 SGHVS, CDR2 FNYEAQ. The CDR3 has 12 amino acids. The CDR3 here is CASSLYPEKLFF. CDR3 DNA sequence: TGTGCCAGCAGCCTCTACCCTGAAAAACTGTTTTTT.

This clone turned up a few times. J is TRBJ2-3 and V is TRBV6-1; no clear D. Germline CDR1 is MNHNS and CDR2 is SASEGT. The CDR3 totals 10 residues. Trimming pared 8 bases from V and 4 bases from J, leaving 4 bases between. Here the CDR3 reads CASRADTQYF. CDR3 bases: TGTGCCAGCCGAGCAGATACGCAGTATTTT.

V usage is TRBV2 and J usage is TRBJ1-2; unclear D gene. Germline assignment: CDR1 SNHLY and CDR2 FYNNEI. The length of the CDR3 is 13 residues. The V and J ends lost 5 bases and 7 bases respectively, with 14 bases between them. Written as DNA, the CDR3 is TGTGCCAGCAGTTTTGACATCTCCTCTGGCTACACCTTC. It yields the protein CASSFDISSGYTF.

The rearrangement links TRBV2 to TRBJ2-5; 9 bases align to TRBD1. CDR3 length equals 13 residues. Germline V CDR1 and CDR2: SNHLY, FYNNEI. V lost 7 bases to trimming and J lost 4 bases; unmatched junction nucleotides: 4. The CDR3 loop reads CASTPTGGETQYF. The CDR3 DNA reads as TGTGCCAGCACTCCGACAGGGGGAGAGACCCAGTACTTC.